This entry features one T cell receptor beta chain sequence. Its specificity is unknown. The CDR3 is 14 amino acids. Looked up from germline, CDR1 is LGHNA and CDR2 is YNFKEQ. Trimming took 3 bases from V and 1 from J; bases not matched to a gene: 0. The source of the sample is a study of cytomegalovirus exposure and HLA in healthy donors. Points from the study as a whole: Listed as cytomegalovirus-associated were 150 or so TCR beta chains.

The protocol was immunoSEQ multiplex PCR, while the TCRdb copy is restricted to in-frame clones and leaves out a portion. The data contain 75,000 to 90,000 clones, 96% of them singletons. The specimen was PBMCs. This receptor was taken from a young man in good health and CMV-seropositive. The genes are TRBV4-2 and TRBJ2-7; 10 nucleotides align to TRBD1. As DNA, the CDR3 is TGTGCCAGCAGCCAGGGACAGGGGTCCTACGAGCAGTACTTC. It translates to CASSQGQGSYEQYF.